Listed below are T cell receptor beta chains from one sample, sequenced in a study of OX40 agonist ivuxolimab in advanced cancers. Assay used: immunoSEQ multiplex PCR; TCRdb lists only in-frame clones, some missing. Of about 48,000 clones in the sample, about 88% were seen once. The sequencing used CD4+ or CD8+ T cells sorted from blood, collected in a trial of the OX40 agonist ivuxolimab. Every receptor here comes from an adult with an advanced solid tumor such as melanoma, head and neck, liver or kidney cancer. The CDR3 runs from the conserved cysteine through the conserved F or W. The D gene is left open where the match is weak. Some rows have no size entry. The others give once, few or many, or a class for an expanded clone.

D: NA
J: TRBJ2-7
V: TRBV11-2
size: NA
CDR3: CASSPRGGEQYF
DNA: TGTGCCAGCAGCCCTAGGGGTGGCGAGCAGTACTTC

D: NA
J: TRBJ2-1
V: TRBV29-1
size: NA
CDR3: CSVEPDTTYNEQFF
DNA: TGCAGCGTTGAACCTGATACCACCTACAATGAGCAGTTCTTC

D: TRBD2
J: TRBJ2-5
V: TRBV6-6
size: NA
CDR3: CASTPGLAGIRETQYF
DNA: TGTGCCAGCACGCCGGGACTAGCGGGGATCCGAGAGACCCAGTACTTC

D: NA
J: TRBJ2-7
V: TRBV7-2
size: few
CDR3: CASSPPGTYEQYF
DNA: TGTGCCAGCAGCCCTCCTGGAACCTACGAGCAGTACTTC

D: NA
J: TRBJ2-7
V: TRBV7-9
size: NA
CDR3: CASSAMTGRYEQYF
DNA: TGTGCCAGCAGCGCGATGACAGGGAGGTACGAGCAGTACTTC

D: NA
J: TRBJ1-1
V: TRBV6-1
size: NA
CDR3: CASSEAGDLQAFF
DNA: TGTGCCAGCAGTGAAGCTGGGGACTTACAAGCTTTCTTT

D: TRBD2
J: TRBJ2-7
V: TRBV6-6
size: once
CDR3: CASRAREGGGEQYF
DNA: TGTGCCAGCAGAGCACGGGAGGGTGGGGGCGAGCAGTACTTC

D: NA
J: TRBJ1-6
V: TRBV4-3
size: NA
CDR3: CASSQTGFRPYNSPLHF
DNA: TGCGCCAGCAGCCAAACAGGGTTCAGGCCCTATAATTCACCCCTCCACTTT

D: NA
J: TRBJ2-3
V: TRBV19
size: NA
CDR3: CASSAEYSTDTQYF
DNA: TGTGCCAGTAGTGCGGAGTATAGCACAGATACGCAGTATTTT

D: NA
J: TRBJ2-7
V: TRBV15
size: NA
CDR3: CATSRDGQGTYEQYF
DNA: TGTGCCACCAGCAGAGATGGGCAGGGAACCTACGAGCAGTACTTC

D: NA
J: TRBJ2-2
V: TRBV6-5
size: NA
CDR3: CASSLPEGELFF
DNA: TGTGCCAGCAGTTTACCAGAAGGGGAGCTGTTTTTT

D: TRBD1
J: TRBJ1-2
V: TRBV6-5
size: few
CDR3: CASSRTGSYGYTF
DNA: TGTGCCAGCAGTCGGACAGGGAGCTATGGCTACACCTTC

D: TRBD1
J: TRBJ2-2
V: TRBV6-4
size: NA
CDR3: CASRTGNTGELFF
DNA: TGTGCCAGCCGGACAGGCAACACCGGGGAGCTGTTTTTT

D: NA
J: TRBJ2-5
V: TRBV5-1
size: NA
CDR3: CASSPDPSTQETQYF
DNA: TGCGCCAGCAGCCCGGACCCCAGTACTCAAGAGACCCAGTACTTC

D: NA
J: TRBJ2-1
V: TRBV23-1
size: NA
CDR3: CASFPNQLSPLGSNEQFF
DNA: TGCGCCAGCTTCCCTAATCAATTAAGCCCCCTGGGGTCCAATGAGCAGTTCTTC

D: TRBD1
J: TRBJ2-7
V: TRBV28
size: NA
CDR3: CASRGQAYEQYF
DNA: TGTGCCTCCCGTGGACAGGCCTACGAGCAGTACTTC

D: NA
J: TRBJ2-7
V: TRBV9
size: NA
CDR3: CASSGGVGQGPTKPYEQYF
DNA: TGTGCCAGCAGCGGAGGGGTCGGGCAGGGGCCAACCAAACCTTACGAGCAGTACTTC

D: NA
J: TRBJ1-3
V: TRBV9
size: NA
CDR3: CASSSDPRGSGNTIYF
DNA: TGTGCCAGCAGCTCGGATCCCCGGGGCTCTGGAAACACCATATATTTT

D: NA
J: TRBJ2-1
V: TRBV11-2
size: NA
CDR3: CASSAQRNEQFF
DNA: TGTGCCAGCAGCGCTCAGAGGAATGAGCAGTTCTTC

D: NA
J: TRBJ2-7
V: TRBV11-3
size: once
CDR3: CASSLASTGGFYEQYF
DNA: TGTGCCAGCAGCTTAGCTTCGACGGGGGGCTTTTACGAGCAGTACTTC

D: TRBD1
J: TRBJ2-2
V: TRBV9
size: NA
CDR3: CARPLKGGQANTGELFF
DNA: TGTGCCAGACCCCTGAAGGGCGGACAGGCGAACACCGGGGAGCTGTTTTTT

D: TRBD1
J: TRBJ2-7
V: TRBV6-5
size: NA
CDR3: CASSIRGRLSYEQYF
DNA: TGTGCCAGCAGCATAAGGGGGCGCTTATCCTACGAGCAGTACTTC

D: NA
J: TRBJ1-2
V: TRBV6-1
size: NA
CDR3: CASSEVVGYYGYTF
DNA: TGTGCCAGCAGTGAAGTTGTAGGGTATTATGGCTACACCTTC

D: NA
J: TRBJ1-2
V: TRBV30
size: NA
CDR3: CAWEEDGYGYTF
DNA: TGTGCCTGGGAGGAAGACGGCTATGGCTACACCTTC

D: NA
J: TRBJ1-2
V: TRBV6-5
size: once
CDR3: CASRRGRLDYGYTF
DNA: TGTGCCAGCAGACGGGGGCGTTTAGACTATGGCTACACCTTC

D: NA
J: TRBJ1-5
V: TRBV15
size: once
CDR3: CATSREGTSNQPQHF
DNA: TGTGCCACCAGCAGGGAAGGGACGAGCAATCAGCCCCAGCATTTT

D: NA
J: TRBJ1-5
V: TRBV19
size: NA
CDR3: CASGQETGGSNQPQHF
DNA: TGTGCCAGTGGCCAAGAGACGGGAGGTAGCAATCAGCCCCAGCATTTT